What follows are 4 T cell receptor beta chains derived from one specimen sequenced in a study of blood T cell repertoires in COVID-19. The protocol was immunoSEQ multiplex PCR, while the TCRdb copy is restricted to in-frame clones and leaves out a portion. This table has about 400,000 clones, around 90% appearing once. What was sequenced was PBMCs or T cells enriched from blood (not recorded which). The receptor set was obtained from a woman aged 40 to 50 with acute COVID-19.

This rearrangement joins TRBV6-5 to TRBJ1-2; no clear D gene. Trimming cost V 6 bases and J 3 bases, with 14 bases left between them. The germline V gene encodes CDR1 MNHEY and CDR2 SVGAGI. This CDR3 contains 14 residues. The CDR3 protein is CASSPGSGHYGYTF. As DNA, the CDR3 is TGTGCCAGCAGCCCCGGATCAGGTCACTATGGCTACACCTTC.

This clone was found once. At the DNA level, this CDR3 is encoded by other sequences in the same sample as well. The rearrangement links TRBV3-1 (or the pseudogene TRBV3-2) to TRBJ1-2; D might be TRBD1 (6 bases). The CDR3 sequence is 15 residues long. Trimming pared 1 base from V and 1 base from J, leaving 10 bases between. The germline gives CDR1 LGHDT, CDR2 YNNKEL (reference sequence). CDR3 DNA sequence: TGTGCCAGCAGCCAAGTCGGACAGCTTAACTATGGCTACACCTTC. As protein: CASSQVGQLNYGYTF.

The chain links TRBV19 to TRBJ1-1, with D possibly being TRBD1 (6 bases). There are 12 residues in the CDR3. Germline V gives CDR1 LNHDA, CDR2 SQIVND (reference sequence). Trimming left V 4 bases short and J 8 bases short, with 11 bases between. The CDR3: CASSTDRKEAFF. The CDR3 region has the DNA TGTGCCAGTAGTACGGACAGAAAAGAAGCTTTCTTT.

In this sample, this clone turned up once. The chain has TRBV10-2 and TRBJ1-6; 9 bases fit TRBD1. V gave up 6 bases and J gave up 6 bases; unmatched junction bases: 9. The CDR3 consists of 16 residues. The germline V gene has CDR1 WSHSY and CDR2 SAAADI. CDR3 residues: CASRDARTGVNSPLHF. As DNA, the CDR3 is TGCGCCAGCAGAGACGCTAGGACAGGGGTTAATTCACCCCTCCACTTT.